A selection of T cell receptor beta chains follows, all from one sample in a study of beta chain features in type 1 diabetes. Generated by immunoSEQ multiplex PCR, the TCRdb table keeps only in-frame clones and is missing some. The sample includes about 180,000 clones, almost 8% of them seen just once. The sequencing input was central memory CD4+ T cells from blood. The receptors shown here come from a man younger than 30 with type 1 diabetes. Both conserved end residues are part of each CDR3.

>TRBV18
CASSPGQGNEKLFF
>TRBV2
CASAILRDTEAFF
>TRBV4-1
CASSRQGGTTGELFF
>TRBV9
CASSVGAAGGFPETQYF
>TRBV6-5
CASSRPGQGIGELFF
>TRBV7-9
CASTPWGAGPTDTQYF
>TRBV28
CASTSGGTHPQETQYF
>TRBV28
CASSLNSGNTIYF
>TRBV30
CASQPEPGLSYTF
>TRBV30
CAWRSSYEQYF
>TRBV19
CASRGRDQETQYF
>TRBV6-1
CASSEVRGQSSKETQYF
>TRBV5-1
CASSSTGTGNTGELFF
>TRBV5-4
CASSFDTGGAYGYTF
>TRBV5-1
CASSWGLVTDTQYF
>TRBV7-2
CASSWGLAGLGLF
>TRBV4-3
CASSQGTGYEQYF
>TRBV5-6
CASSFGHSTAPHEQYF
>TRBV28
CASSFPGGAIEQFF
>TRBV28
CASSSIRDSNEKLFF
>TRBV4-2
CASSLGRSPSSGYTF
>TRBV4-3
CASSQVLEQPQHF
>TRBV6-6
CASSPAGGGYTYEQYF
>TRBV27
CASSGPDRNYGYTF
>TRBV28
CASSTGGRYNEQFF
>TRBV7-8
CASSSQTGREQYF
>TRBV28
CASSPSSGSWDEQFF
>TRBV2
CASSYRDGEPLHF
>TRBV18
CASSPRGGYSTDTQYF
>TRBV7-6
CASSVGTGVRDTEAFF
>TRBV7-2
CASSGQGNGKEQYF
>TRBV28
CASIGTNYGYTF
>TRBV28
CASSQPGTGGSAGANVLTF
>TRBV2
CASRATSGSTGELFF
>TRBV5-5
CASSSWTGAGELFF
>TRBV4-1
CASSQGTSGYEQYF
>TRBV2
CASRNRGANSPLHF
>TRBV18
CASSPILAGNTDTQYF
>TRBV21-1
CASSKEKQESSYEQYF
>TRBV10-3
CATLQADTIYF
>TRBV7-2
CASPGGQGGRRGYTF